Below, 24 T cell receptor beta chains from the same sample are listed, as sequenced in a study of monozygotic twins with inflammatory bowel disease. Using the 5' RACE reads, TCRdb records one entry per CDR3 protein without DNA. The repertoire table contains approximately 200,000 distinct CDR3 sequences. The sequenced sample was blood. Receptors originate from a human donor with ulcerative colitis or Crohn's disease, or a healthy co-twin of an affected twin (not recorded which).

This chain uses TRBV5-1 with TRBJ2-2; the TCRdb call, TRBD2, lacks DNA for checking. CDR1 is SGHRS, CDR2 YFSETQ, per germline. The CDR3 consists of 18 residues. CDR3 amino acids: CASSLLTIGLGLAGELFF. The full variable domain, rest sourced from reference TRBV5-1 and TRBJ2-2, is KAGVTQTPRYLIKTRGQQVTLSCSPISGHRSVSWYQQTPGQGLQFLFEYFSETQRNKGNFPGRFSGRQFSNSRSEMNVSTLELGDSALYLCASSLLTIGLGLAGELFFGEGSRLTVL.

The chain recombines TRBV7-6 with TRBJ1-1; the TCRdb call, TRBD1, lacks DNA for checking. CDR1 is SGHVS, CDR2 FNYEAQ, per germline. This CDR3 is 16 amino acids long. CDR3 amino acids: CASSVGQGALWTEAFF.

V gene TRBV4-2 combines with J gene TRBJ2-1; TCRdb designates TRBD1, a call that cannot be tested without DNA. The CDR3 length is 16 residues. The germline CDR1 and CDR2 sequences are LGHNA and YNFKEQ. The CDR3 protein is CASSRGVSGGYNEQFF.

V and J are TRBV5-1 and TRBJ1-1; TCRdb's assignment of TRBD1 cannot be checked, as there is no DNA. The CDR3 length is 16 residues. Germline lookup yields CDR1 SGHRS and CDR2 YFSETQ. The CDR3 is CASSQRQGSFSAEAFF.

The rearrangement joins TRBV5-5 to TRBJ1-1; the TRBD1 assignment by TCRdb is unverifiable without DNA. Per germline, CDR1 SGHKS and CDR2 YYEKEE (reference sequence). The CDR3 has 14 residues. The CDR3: CASSRTGSTFEAFF.

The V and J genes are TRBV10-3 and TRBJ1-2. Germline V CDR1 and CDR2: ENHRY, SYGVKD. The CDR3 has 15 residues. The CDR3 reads CASQLGSLFNYGYTF.

CDR3 sequence reads: CATSRDGQGTDEQYF. The rearrangement links TRBV15 to TRBJ2-7; TCRdb's assignment of TRBD1 cannot be checked, as there is no DNA. From germline, CDR1 is LNHNV and CDR2 YYDKDF (reference sequence). The CDR3 is 15 residues long.

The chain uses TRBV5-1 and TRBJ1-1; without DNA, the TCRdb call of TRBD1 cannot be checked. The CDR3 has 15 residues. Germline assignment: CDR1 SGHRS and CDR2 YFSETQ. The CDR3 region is CASSLWPTGNTEAFF. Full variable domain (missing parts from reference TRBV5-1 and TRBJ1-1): KAGVTQTPRYLIKTRGQQVTLSCSPISGHRSVSWYQQTPGQGLQFLFEYFSETQRNKGNFPGRFSGRQFSNSRSEMNVSTLELGDSALYLCASSLWPTGNTEAFFGQGTRLTVV.

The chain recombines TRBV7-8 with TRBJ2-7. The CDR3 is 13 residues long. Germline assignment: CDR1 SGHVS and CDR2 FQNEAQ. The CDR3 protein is CASSPGTPYEQYF. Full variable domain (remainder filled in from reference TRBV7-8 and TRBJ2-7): GAGVSQSPRYKVAKRGQDVALRCDPISGHVSLFWYQQALGQGPEFLTYFQNEAQLDKSGLPSDRFFAERPEGSVSTLKIQRTQQEDSAVYLCASSPGTPYEQYFGPGTRLTVT.

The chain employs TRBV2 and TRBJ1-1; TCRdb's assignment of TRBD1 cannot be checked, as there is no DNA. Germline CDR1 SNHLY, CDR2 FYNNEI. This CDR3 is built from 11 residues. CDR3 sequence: CARNRGGEAFF.

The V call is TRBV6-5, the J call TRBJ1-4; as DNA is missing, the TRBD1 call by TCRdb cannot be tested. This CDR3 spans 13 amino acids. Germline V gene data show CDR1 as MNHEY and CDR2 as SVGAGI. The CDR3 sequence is CASSPGADEKLFF.

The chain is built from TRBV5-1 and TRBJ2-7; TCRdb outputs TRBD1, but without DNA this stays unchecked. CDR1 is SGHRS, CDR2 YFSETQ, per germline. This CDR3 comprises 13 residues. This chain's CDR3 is CASSLWGDYEQYF.

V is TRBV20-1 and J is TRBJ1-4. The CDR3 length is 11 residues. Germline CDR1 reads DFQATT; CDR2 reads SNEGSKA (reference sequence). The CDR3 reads CSGGNGEKLFF.

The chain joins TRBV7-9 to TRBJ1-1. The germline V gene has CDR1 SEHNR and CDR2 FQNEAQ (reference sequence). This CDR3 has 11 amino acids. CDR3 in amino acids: CASTRGSEAFF.

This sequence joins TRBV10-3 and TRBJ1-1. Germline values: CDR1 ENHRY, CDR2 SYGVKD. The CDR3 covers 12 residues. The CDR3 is CAISESRVGAFF.

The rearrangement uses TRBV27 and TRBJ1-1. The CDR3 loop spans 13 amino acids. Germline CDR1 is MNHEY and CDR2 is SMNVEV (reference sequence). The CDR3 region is CASSVQKNTEAFF.

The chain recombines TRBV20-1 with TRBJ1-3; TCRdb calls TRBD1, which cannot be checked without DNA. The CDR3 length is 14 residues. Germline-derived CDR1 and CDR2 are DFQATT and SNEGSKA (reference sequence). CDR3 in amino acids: CSARGTGGGNTIYF.

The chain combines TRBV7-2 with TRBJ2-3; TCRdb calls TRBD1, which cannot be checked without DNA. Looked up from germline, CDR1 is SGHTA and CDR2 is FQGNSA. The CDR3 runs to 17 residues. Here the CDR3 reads CASSLGFRGAQGDTQYF.

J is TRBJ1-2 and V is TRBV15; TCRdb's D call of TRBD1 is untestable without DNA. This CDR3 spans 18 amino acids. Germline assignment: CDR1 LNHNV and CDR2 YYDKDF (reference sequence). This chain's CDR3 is CATSPQEGGGLSNYGYTF.

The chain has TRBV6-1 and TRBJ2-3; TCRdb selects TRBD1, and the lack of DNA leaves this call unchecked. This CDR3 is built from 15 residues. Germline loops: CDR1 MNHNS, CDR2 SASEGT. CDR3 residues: CASSNRGAPTDTQYF.

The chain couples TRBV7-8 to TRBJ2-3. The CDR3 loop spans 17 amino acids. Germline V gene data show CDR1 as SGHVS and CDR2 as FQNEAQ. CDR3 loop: CASSSPMGWGGTDTQYF.

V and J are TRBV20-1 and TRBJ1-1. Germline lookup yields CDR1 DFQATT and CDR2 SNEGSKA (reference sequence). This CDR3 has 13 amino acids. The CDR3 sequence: CSARNRREGQAFF.

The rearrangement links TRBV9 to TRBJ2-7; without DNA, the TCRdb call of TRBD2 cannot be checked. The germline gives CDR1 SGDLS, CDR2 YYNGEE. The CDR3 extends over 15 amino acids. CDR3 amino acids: CASSVDGGSGYEQYF. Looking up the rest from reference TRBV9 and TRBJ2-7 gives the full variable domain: DSGVTQTPKHLITATGQRVTLRCSPRSGDLSVYWYQQSLDQGLQFLIQYYNGEERAKGNILERFSAQQFPDLHSELNLSSLELGDSALYFCASSVDGGSGYEQYFGPGTRLTVT.

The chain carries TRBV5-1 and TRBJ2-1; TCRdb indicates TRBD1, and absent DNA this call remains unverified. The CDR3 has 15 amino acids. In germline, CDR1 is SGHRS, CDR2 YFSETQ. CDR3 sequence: CASSLGTGYYNEQFF.